Each of the 24 T cell receptor beta chains below was sequenced from the same sample in a study of monozygotic twins with inflammatory bowel disease. One entry per CDR3 protein, without DNA, is what TCRdb gives after re-calling the 5' RACE reads. This listing includes 190,000 or so distinct CDR3 sequences. Sequencing was performed on blood. The receptors shown here come from a human donor with ulcerative colitis or Crohn's disease, or a healthy co-twin of an affected twin (not recorded which).

This chain connects TRBV6-5 to TRBJ2-7; no DNA is available, so the TRBD2 call from TCRdb remains unchecked. Germline CDR1 and CDR2: MNHEY and SVGAGI. This CDR3 has 12 amino acids. This CDR3 reads CASPYRAYEQYF.

This chain connects TRBV12-3 or TRBV12-4 to TRBJ2-7; checking the TCRdb D call of TRBD2 is not possible without DNA. This CDR3 has 16 residues. This CDR3 is CASSFGTSGGWYEQYF.

The chain links TRBV24-1 to TRBJ1-2. Germline V lookup: CDR1 KGHDR, CDR2 SFDVKD. There are 15 residues in the CDR3. CDR3 region: CATSRRRDLQHGYTF.

J is TRBJ2-1 and V is TRBV9; the TCRdb call, TRBD1, lacks DNA for checking. Germline lookup yields CDR1 SGDLS and CDR2 YYNGEE. The CDR3 consists of 13 residues. CDR3 sequence reads: CASSVGGTNEQFF.

The rearrangement uses TRBV20-1 and TRBJ1-2; checking the TCRdb D call of TRBD1 is not possible without DNA. The germline V gene has CDR1 DFQATT and CDR2 SNEGSKA (reference sequence). This CDR3 region has 17 residues. This chain's CDR3 is CSAGGAGGSQWNYGYTF.

The CDR3 loop reads CASSPLQRMNTEAFF. The rearrangement links TRBV7-9 to TRBJ1-1; the D gene TCRdb calls, TRBD1, cannot be checked with no DNA. The CDR3 extends over 15 amino acids. Germline-derived CDR1 and CDR2 are SEHNR and FQNEAQ (reference sequence).

The chain recombines TRBV6-5 with TRBJ2-7; TCRdb indicates TRBD1, and absent DNA this call remains unverified. The CDR3 sequence is 12 residues long. Per germline, CDR1 MNHEY and CDR2 SVGAGI. This CDR3 reads CASTPRAEDEHF.

This chain joins TRBV7-2 and TRBJ1-4; TCRdb reports TRBD1, a call that lacks DNA to check it against. CDR3 size: 14 residues. The germline V gene encodes CDR1 SGHTA and CDR2 FQGNSA. CDR3: CASSPDRVNEKLFF.

The rearrangement joins TRBV6-1 to TRBJ2-7; TCRdb outputs TRBD1, but without DNA this stays unchecked. This CDR3 is built from 15 residues. Germline CDR1 is MNHNS and CDR2 is SASEGT. CDR3 sequence: CASSSPGTGFYEQYF.

This rearrangement joins TRBV18 to TRBJ2-5; TCRdb names TRBD1, which stays unverified in the absence of DNA. This CDR3 contains 14 residues. CDR1 and CDR2 from the germline V gene are KGHSH and LQKENI. This chain's CDR3 is CASSPPTRRETQYF.

CDR3 loop: CASRLYGSSGNTIYF. The rearrangement uses TRBV5-1 and TRBJ1-3. CDR3 length: 15 amino acids. CDR1 is SGHRS and CDR2 is YFSETQ in the germline V gene.

This chain joins TRBV12-3 or TRBV12-4 and TRBJ1-2. The CDR3 runs to 19 residues. CDR3 region: CASSLSSLTALAGQKGYTF.

This chain connects TRBV5-1 to TRBJ1-5; the D gene TCRdb calls, TRBD1, cannot be checked with no DNA. From germline, CDR1 is SGHRS and CDR2 YFSETQ. The CDR3 totals 14 residues. CDR3 residues: CASSLAPGVEAQHF.

The chain joins TRBV20-1 to TRBJ2-1; without DNA, the TCRdb call of TRBD1 cannot be checked. Germline V lookup: CDR1 DFQATT, CDR2 SNEGSKA (reference sequence). The CDR3 spans 16 residues. The CDR3 loop reads CSARKGDGAWYNEQFF.

The chain has TRBV3-1 and TRBJ2-5; TCRdb calls TRBD1, which cannot be checked without DNA. Germline CDR1 and CDR2: LGHDT and YNNKEL (reference sequence). CDR3 size: 14 residues. CDR3 protein: CASSHVTGLETQYF.

V usage is TRBV20-1 and J usage is TRBJ1-3; TCRdb lists TRBD1, though no DNA is available to test this call. The germline CDR1 and CDR2 sequences are DFQATT and SNEGSKA (reference sequence). CDR3 length equals 13 residues. The CDR3: CSAGQGKGNTIYF.

This rearrangement joins TRBV6-5 to TRBJ2-2; TCRdb proposes TRBD1, but this gene call is untestable without DNA. The CDR3 is made up of 16 amino acids. The germline V gene has CDR1 MNHEY and CDR2 SVGAGI. CDR3 protein: CASSYSSQGGSGELFF.

This chain uses TRBV2 with TRBJ1-6; the TRBD1 assignment by TCRdb is unverifiable without DNA. CDR1 is SNHLY, CDR2 FYNNEI, per germline. The CDR3 covers 14 residues. The CDR3 spells CASRSGAGGTPLHF.

The chain employs TRBV5-1 and TRBJ1-1. The CDR3 is 14 amino acids. CDR1 is SGHRS, CDR2 YFSETQ, per germline. The CDR3 sequence is CASSLEGHDTEAFF.

The chain couples TRBV12-3 or TRBV12-4 to TRBJ1-4; absent DNA, TCRdb's TRBD1 call cannot be checked. The CDR3 is 12 amino acids. CDR3 sequence reads: CASSGTGKGLFF.

The V gene is TRBV4-1, the J gene TRBJ2-3. Per germline, CDR1 MGHRA and CDR2 YSYEKL. The CDR3 is 12 residues long. Here the CDR3 reads CASSQATDTQYF.

The J gene is TRBJ1-1, the V gene TRBV3-1; TCRdb's assignment of TRBD1 cannot be checked, as there is no DNA. Germline V gene sequence: CDR1 LGHDT, CDR2 YNNKEL (reference sequence). The CDR3 spans 14 residues. This chain's CDR3 is CASSHGGSNTEAFF.

The chain employs TRBV5-1 and TRBJ1-6. Germline assignment: CDR1 SGHRS and CDR2 YFSETQ. CDR3 length: 13 residues. CDR3 region: CASSLIWNSPLHF.

The chain uses TRBV12-3 or TRBV12-4 and TRBJ1-4; the D gene TCRdb calls, TRBD1, cannot be checked with no DNA. CDR3 size: 15 residues. The chain's CDR3 is CASSLGGGTNEKLFF.